The sequence of this TCR beta chain was determined in a study of CXCR3-negative and CXCR3-positive naive CD8 T cells. Study-level findings and limits: Greater hydrophobicity was found in TRB CDR3s of CXCR3-positive naive cells than of CXCR3-negative naive cells. Diversity ran similarly high across both naive subsets but far lower in memory CD8+ cells.

This CDR3 spans 15 amino acids. CDR1 and CDR2 (germline): SGHRS, YFSETQ. The libraries of TRB cDNA were constructed through 5' RACE using UMI labels. No DNA is given; TCRdb re-called the 5' RACE reads and lists each CDR3 protein once. Seen in this sample are 70,000 to 95,000 distinct CDR3 sequences; the ten most common clones hold approximately 1.5%. In the case of this clonotype: The antigen is unknown.

The clonotype was recovered from a human donor in good health. Some clones in this sample may be carry-over from other donors' samples. J is TRBJ2-7 and V is TRBV5-1; the TCRdb D gene call, TRBD1, has no DNA to confirm it. Specimen: naive CXCR3- CD8+ T cells from blood. As for subset: CD45RO-CCR7+CD27+CD95- naive CD8+ T cells lacking CXCR3 (TNR3-). The CDR3 here is CASSAGSGQTYEQYF.